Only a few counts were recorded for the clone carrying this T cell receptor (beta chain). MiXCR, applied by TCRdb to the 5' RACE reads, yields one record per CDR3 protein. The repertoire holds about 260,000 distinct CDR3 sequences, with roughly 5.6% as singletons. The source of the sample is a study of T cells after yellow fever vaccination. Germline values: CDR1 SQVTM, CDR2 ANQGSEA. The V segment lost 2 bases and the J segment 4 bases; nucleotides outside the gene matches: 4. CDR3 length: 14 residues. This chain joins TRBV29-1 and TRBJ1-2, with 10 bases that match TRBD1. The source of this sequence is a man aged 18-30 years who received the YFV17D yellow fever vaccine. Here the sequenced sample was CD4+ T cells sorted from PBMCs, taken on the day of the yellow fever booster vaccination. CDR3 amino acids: CSVERTGGGYGYTF. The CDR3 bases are TGCAGCGTTGAAAGGACAGGGGGAGGCTATGGCTACACCTTC.